This TCR beta chain is from a study of blood T cell repertoires in COVID-19. Study-wide background: Samples taken during acute and convalescent COVID-19 were collected in the United States, Italy and Spain. Sources were T cells, B-cell-depleted T cells, or PBMCs; the material itself was cDNA or gDNA.

Per the original methods: Amplification from reference gene primers served as the basis for estimated nucleated cell counts. Assay used: immunoSEQ multiplex PCR; TCRdb lists only in-frame clones, some missing. V and J calls and clone size are those listed in that table; D and trimming were worked out from the DNA. The sample carries 150,000 to 200,000 clones, 86% recorded once. The CDR3 is 15 amino acids. Germline V gives CDR1 SGDLS, CDR2 YYNGEE. V lost 3 bases to trimming and J lost 7 bases, with 17 bases between them. This clone was counted a single time. Sequencing used peripheral blood. The V and J genes are TRBV9 and TRBJ1-5; possibly TRBD1 for D (5 bases). The receptor comes from a woman aged 80 or older in a cohort sampled during active or convalescent COVID-19. In DNA form, the CDR3 reads TGTGCCAGCAGCGACGGGGGAGGGGTTGGACAGCCCCAGCATTTT. The encoded protein is CASSDGGGVGQPQHF.